Below are 24 T cell receptor beta chains sequenced from a single sample in a study of cytomegalovirus exposure and HLA in healthy donors. PCR was performed using 60 Vbeta and 13 Jbeta primers. Sequencing was performed with immunoSEQ multiplex PCR; in TCRdb, only in-frame clones are kept and a portion is missing. Found here are around 200,000 clones, roughly 83% of them singletons; the top ten hold roughly 1.5%. Source material: PBMCs. The receptors here all came from a girl aged 5 to 17 in good health and CMV-seronegative.

This clone was observed a single time. This sequence joins TRBV30 and TRBJ1-2; D call uncertain. The V end was cut by 3 bases, the J end by 10 bases, with 12 bases between. This CDR3 has 11 residues. Germline-derived CDR1 and CDR2 are GTSNPN and SVGIG (reference sequence). The DNA for the CDR3 is TGTGCCTGGAGCGCCCCGCGCCACTACACCTTC. Protein sequence: CAWSAPRHYTF.

V usage is TRBV5-1 and J usage is TRBJ1-3; 7 bases are a match to TRBD1. Germline V lookup: CDR1 SGHRS, CDR2 YFSETQ. CDR3 length: 16 residues. Trimming took 3 bases from V and 2 from J; bases not matched to a gene: 8. CDR3 sequence (DNA): TGCGCCAGCAGCTCGACAGGGTCGGGTACTGGAAACACCATATATTTT. Translation gives CASSSTGSGTGNTIYF.

This rearrangement joins TRBV25-1 to TRBJ1-6; D remains ambiguous. CDR3 length: 16 amino acids. CDR1 and CDR2 from the germline V gene are MGHDK and SYGVNS. V lost 3 bases and J lost 0, with 9 bases in between. For the CDR3, the DNA is TGTGCCAGCAGTGACAGTATACGCTCCTATAATTCACCCCTCCACTTT. Translated: CASSDSIRSYNSPLHF.

The chain uses TRBV7-2 and TRBJ1-6; no definite D call. Germline CDR1 reads SGHTA; CDR2 reads FQGNSA. The length of the CDR3 is 16 residues. V lost 5 bases and J lost 4, with 15 bases in between. The CDR3 reads CASSPPGGIYNSPLHF. CDR3 DNA sequence: TGTGCCAGCAGCCCCCCGGGAGGGATTTATAATTCACCCCTCCACTTT.

The chain joins TRBV5-8 to TRBJ2-1; unclear D gene. The CDR3 runs 11 residues. Trimming left V 2 bases short and J 9 bases short, with 6 bases between. From germline, CDR1 is SGHTS and CDR2 YDEGEE. The CDR3 DNA reads as TGTGCCAGCAGCTTAAGCGTTGAGCAGTTCTTC. Amino acid sequence: CASSLSVEQFF.

The CDR3 reads CASSIRDSSYEQYF. The CDR3, as DNA: TGTGCCAGTAGTATCAGGGACTCCTCCTACGAGCAGTACTTC. V gene TRBV19 combines with J gene TRBJ2-7; possibly TRBD2 for D (6 bases). The CDR3 has 14 residues. Germline V CDR1 and CDR2: LNHDA, SQIVND (reference sequence). V lost 3 bases, J lost 0 bases, and 9 bases lay in between.

The chain uses TRBV7-9 and TRBJ1-1; 7 nucleotides match TRBD1. This CDR3 is built from 14 residues. The trim removed 8 bases at V and 8 bases at J, leaving 14 bases unmatched. Germline loops: CDR1 SEHNR, CDR2 FQNEAQ (reference sequence). Here the CDR3 DNA reads TGTGCCAGCGGCCGACAGGGAGGTTTATTAGAAGCTTTCTTT. Translated, it gives CASGRQGGLLEAFF.

The rearrangement uses TRBV6-4 and TRBJ2-4; the D is unclear. V was trimmed by 6 bases and J by 0 bases, leaving 12 bases between them. Per germline, CDR1 MRHNA and CDR2 SNTAGT. This CDR3 spans 15 amino acids. The CDR3 loop reads CASRGLILAKNIQYF. In nucleotides, the CDR3 is TGTGCCAGCAGGGGCCTCATTCTAGCCAAAAACATTCAGTACTTC.

This rearrangement joins TRBV6-5 to TRBJ2-2, with D uncertain. The CDR3 runs to 12 residues. Trimming left V 6 bases short and J 6 bases short, with 8 bases between. Germline V gene lookup returns CDR1 MNHEY and CDR2 SVGAGI. The chain's CDR3 is CASSHAAGELFF. In nucleotides, the CDR3 is TGTGCCAGCAGCCACGCGGCCGGGGAGCTGTTTTTT.

In DNA, the CDR3 is TGTGCCAGTAGGCCCCCGGGACAGGGGCACGAGCAGTACTTC. This encodes CASRPPGQGHEQYF. The genes are TRBV19 and TRBJ2-7; 10 nucleotides line up with TRBD1. This CDR3 region has 14 residues. Germline CDR1 LNHDA, CDR2 SQIVND (reference sequence). With 6 bases clipped from V and 5 bases from J, the junction kept 7 bases outside the gene matches.

The chain employs TRBV5-6 and TRBJ2-1; D is undetermined. Germline assignment: CDR1 SGHDT and CDR2 YYEEEE. The germline V and J ends were trimmed by 2 bases and 0 bases, with 12 bases remaining between them. The CDR3 consists of 16 residues. The CDR3 loop is CASSFRGDRSYNEQFF. CDR3 DNA sequence: TGTGCCAGCAGCTTTAGAGGCGATCGCTCCTACAATGAGCAGTTCTTC.

This clone was picked up a small number of times. The V and J genes are TRBV4-1 and TRBJ1-4; D perhaps matches TRBD1 (6 bases). Trimming shortened V by 1 base and J by 10 bases, and 19 bases separated the two germline ends. Germline V gene sequence: CDR1 MGHRA, CDR2 YSYEKL. The CDR3 has 16 residues. The CDR3 bases are TGCGCCAGCAGCCAAGGGGAGGGGATACAAGGGGGAAAACTGTTTTTT. It codes for CASSQGEGIQGGKLFF.

The genes are TRBV6-6 and TRBJ1-3, with 7 positions matching TRBD1. J gave up 0 bases and V 7 bases, and 6 bases lay outside the gene matches. The CDR3 length is 15 residues. Germline loops: CDR1 MNHNY, CDR2 SVGAGI (reference sequence). The CDR3: CASITGASSGNTIYF. The CDR3 region has the DNA TGTGCCAGCATTACAGGGGCCTCCTCTGGAAACACCATATATTTT.

This clone was seen a single time. The rearrangement links TRBV6-6 to TRBJ2-5, with 7 bases identical to TRBD1. Germline V gene data show CDR1 as MNHNY and CDR2 as SVGAGI (reference sequence). This CDR3 is built from 14 residues. J gave up 5 bases and V 6 bases, and 9 bases lay outside the gene matches. This CDR3 is CASRLSGGGETQYF. CDR3 in DNA: TGTGCCAGCAGACTTTCAGGGGGTGGGGAGACCCAGTACTTC.

This chain connects TRBV19 to TRBJ1-2; 11 nucleotides align to TRBD1. The V gene end was trimmed by 7 bases and the J gene end by 7 bases; junction bases not matched to a gene: 8. CDR1 is LNHDA and CDR2 is SQIVND in the germline V gene (reference sequence). This CDR3 is 14 amino acids long. This CDR3 reads CASIGAGTGGGYTF. The CDR3 region has the DNA TGTGCCAGTATCGGTGCCGGGACAGGGGGTGGCTACACCTTC.

The J gene is TRBJ2-6, the V gene TRBV19; D perhaps matches TRBD1 (5 bases). The CDR3 loop spans 15 amino acids. V was shortened by 4 bases and J by 2 bases, with 9 bases between the two germline ends. Germline values: CDR1 LNHDA, CDR2 SQIVND (reference sequence). This CDR3 reads CASSSRAPGANVLTF. The CDR3 DNA follows: TGTGCCAGTAGTAGCAGGGCCCCTGGGGCCAACGTCCTGACTTTC.

This chain uses TRBV5-4 with TRBJ2-1, with 9 bases aligning to TRBD2. There are 15 residues in the CDR3. The V gene end was trimmed by 3 bases and the J gene end by 6 bases; junction bases not matched to a gene: 7. The germline CDR1 and CDR2 sequences are SGHNT and YYREEE (reference sequence). The CDR3 DNA is TGTGCCAGCAGCTCAAAGCGGGGGGCCTTCAATGAGCAGTTCTTC. Protein product: CASSSKRGAFNEQFF.

This chain uses TRBV25-1 with TRBJ1-2; maybe TRBD1 (5 bases). With 3 bases removed from V and 4 bases from J, the gap between germline ends came to 9 bases. The CDR3 has 13 residues. Germline CDR1 is MGHDK and CDR2 is SYGVNS. This CDR3 reads CASSDQGFYGYTF. CDR3 nucleotides: TGTGCCAGCAGTGACCAGGGATTCTATGGCTACACCTTC.

This clone was observed once. This rearrangement joins TRBV28 to TRBJ1-6; tentatively, D is TRBD1 (5 bases). Per germline, CDR1 MDHEN and CDR2 SYDVKM. CDR3 length: 14 residues. V gave up 6 bases and J gave up 7 bases, with 13 bases separating them. The CDR3 spells CASRLGLRNSPLHF. The DNA of the CDR3 is TGTGCCAGCAGGCTGGGACTCCGGAATTCACCCCTCCACTTT.

The chain uses TRBV7-2 and TRBJ1-5, with 9 bases aligning to TRBD1. CDR1 is SGHTA and CDR2 is FQGNSA in the germline V gene. Trimming took 1 base from V and 6 from J; bases not matched to a gene: 4. This CDR3 contains 15 residues. Here the CDR3 DNA reads TGTGCCAGCAGCTTAGGGACAGGGGCTGGTCAGCCCCAGCATTTT. This encodes CASSLGTGAGQPQHF.

The chain recombines TRBV7-6 with TRBJ1-5, with unresolved D. Trimming took off 0 bases at V and 4 bases at J, with 4 bases between the two ends. Looked up from germline, CDR1 is SGHVS and CDR2 is FNYEAQ. The CDR3 totals 13 residues. The chain's CDR3 is CASSLAENQPQHF. The CDR3 nucleotides are TGTGCCAGCAGCTTAGCGGAGAATCAGCCCCAGCATTTT.

The CDR3 loop reads CASSLIGQGSYEQYF. DNA for the CDR3: TGTGCCAGCAGCTTGATAGGACAAGGAAGTTACGAGCAGTACTTC. The V gene is TRBV7-2, the J gene TRBJ2-7, with D possibly TRBD1 on 5 matching bases. Deletions cut 3 bases from V and 4 bases from J, with 16 bases between. This CDR3 region has 15 residues. Germline assignment: CDR1 SGHTA and CDR2 FQGNSA. The full variable domain, completed using reference TRBV7-2 and TRBJ2-7, is GAGVSQSPSNKVTEKGKDVELRCDPISGHTALYWYRQSLGQGLEFLIYFQGNSAPDKSGLPSDRFSAERTGGSVSTLTIQRTQQEDSAVYLCASSLIGQGSYEQYFGPGTRLTVT.

This chain connects TRBV2 to TRBJ2-7; TRBD1 matches 10 bases. Germline CDR1 SNHLY, CDR2 FYNNEI. With 10 bases clipped from V and 2 bases from J, the junction kept 5 bases outside the gene matches. The CDR3 consists of 13 residues. In DNA, the CDR3 is TGTGCCACCTCGGGACAGGGGACCTACGAGCAGTACTTC. Its translation is CATSGQGTYEQYF. Supplemented by reference TRBV2 and TRBJ2-7, the full variable domain reads EPEVTQTPSHQVTQMGQEVILRCVPISNHLYFYWYRQILGQKVEFLVSFYNNEISEKSEIFDDQFSVERPDGSNFTLKIRSTKLEDSAMYFCATSGQGTYEQYFGPGTRLTVT.

V usage is TRBV2 and J usage is TRBJ2-7; TRBD2 matches 9 bases. This CDR3 has 13 amino acids. CDR1 is SNHLY and CDR2 is FYNNEI in the germline V gene. J was trimmed by 7 bases and V by 9 bases; bases with no gene match: 10. CDR3 nucleotide sequence: TGTGCCAGTAGCGGGAGTCCGCTTTGGGAGCAGTACTTC. Its protein product is CASSGSPLWEQYF.